Each of the 24 T cell receptor beta chains below was sequenced from the same sample in a study of T cell responses to AZD1222 COVID-19 vaccine. The repertoire was sequenced with immunoSEQ multiplex PCR; TCRdb's copy has only in-frame clones and lacks some. This sample has some 150,000 clones, with just under 95% found just once. Source: peripheral blood, taken on day 0 of AZD1222 vaccination. Receptor source: an adult in good health.

The chain has TRBV21-1 and TRBJ1-2; the table's D call, TRBD1, has no DNA check behind it. TRBV21-1 is flagged as a pseudogene. The CDR3 consists of 17 residues. DNA of the CDR3: TGTGCCAGCAGCAAACGACAGGGGGCGTCCCTCTTCTATGGCTACACCTTC. Its protein product is CASSKRQGASLFYGYTF.

V usage is TRBV4-1 and J usage is TRBJ2-1; 8 bases align to TRBD2. CDR1 is MGHRA and CDR2 is YSYEKL in the germline V gene. Unmatched junction bases numbered 11, after V lost 2 bases and J lost 8 bases. The CDR3 loop spans 16 amino acids. The CDR3 DNA sequence: TGCGCCAGCAGCCAAACGGGACTAGGTTTATTCTATGAGCAGTTCTTC. Protein sequence: CASSQTGLGLFYEQFF.

This clone is a singleton in its sample. The CDR3 region is CASSFVGGAPNEQFF. The CDR3 bases are TGTGCCAGCAGCTTTGTGGGGGGCGCCCCGAATGAGCAGTTCTTC. J is TRBJ2-1 and V is TRBV7-3, with D perhaps assigned TRBD1 or TRBD2 (6 bases each). Germline assignment: CDR1 SGHTA and CDR2 FQGTGA. The V end was cut by 3 bases, the J end by 7 bases, with 16 bases between. The CDR3 length is 15 residues.

The V and J genes are TRBV5-1 and TRBJ1-1, with D unresolved. The germline CDR1 and CDR2 sequences are SGHRS and YFSETQ. The V gene lost 2 bases and the J gene lost 0 bases, with 11 bases spanning the gap. The CDR3 spans 15 residues. The CDR3 protein is CASSFTPVLNTEAFF. The CDR3 DNA follows: TGCGCCAGCAGCTTTACGCCGGTCTTGAACACTGAAGCTTTCTTT.

The rearrangement uses TRBV6-5 and TRBJ2-3, with D tentatively TRBD1 (6 bases). This CDR3 spans 16 amino acids. Germline lookup yields CDR1 MNHEY and CDR2 SVGAGI. V was pared by 1 base and J by 4 bases, with 15 bases between. Here the CDR3 DNA reads TGTGCCAGCAGTTACTTGGCAGGGGCTGGGGCAGATACGCAGTATTTT. Amino acids: CASSYLAGAGADTQYF.

This chain uses TRBV7-9 with TRBJ2-5; D call uncertain. V lost 3 bases to trimming and J lost 7 bases, with 9 bases between them. CDR3 size: 12 residues. Germline V lookup: CDR1 SEHNR, CDR2 FQNEAQ (reference sequence). The DNA of the CDR3 is TGTGCCAGCAGCTTCGGTACGGGGACCCAGTACTTC. Translated, it gives CASSFGTGTQYF.

The rearrangement links TRBV3-1 (or the pseudogene TRBV3-2) to TRBJ1-1; TRBD1 might be the D (5 bases). V lost 3 bases, J lost 4 bases, and 12 bases lay in between. The CDR3 spans 14 residues. Germline CDR1 reads LGHDT; CDR2 reads YNNKEL (reference sequence). CDR3 in amino acids: CASSHWRGGTEAFF. The CDR3 bases are TGTGCCAGCAGCCATTGGAGGGGTGGCACTGAAGCTTTCTTT.

This chain uses TRBV5-1 with TRBJ1-3; 9 bases align to TRBD1. V trimming: 4 bases; J trimming: 2 bases; junction bases outside the gene matches: 7. CDR1 is SGHRS and CDR2 is YFSETQ in the germline V gene. The CDR3 runs 16 residues. CDR3: CASSPQGTGTGNTIYF. The CDR3 DNA reads TGCGCCAGCAGCCCCCAAGGGACAGGGACTGGAAACACCATATATTTT.

This clone was detected once. This sequence joins TRBV18 and TRBJ1-3; D is possibly TRBD1 (6 bases). Germline CDR1 is KGHSH and CDR2 is LQKENI. The CDR3 runs to 20 residues. V was clipped by 5 bases and J by 0 bases, with 26 bases between them. The CDR3 DNA reads TGTGCCAGCTCAGTCACAGGGAGGGGAAGACTCTGGAACTCTGGAAACACCATATATTTT. The encoded protein is CASSVTGRGRLWNSGNTIYF.

The V call is TRBV5-1, the J call TRBJ2-2, with 10 bases that match TRBD1. V lost 1 base, J lost 4 bases, and 7 bases stayed unmatched. There are 17 residues in the CDR3. Per germline, CDR1 SGHRS and CDR2 YFSETQ. The DNA of the CDR3 is TGCGCCAGCAGCTTGTGGGGGACAGGGGTTATCACCGGGGAGCTGTTTTTT. It translates to CASSLWGTGVITGELFF.

V usage is TRBV6-5 and J usage is TRBJ1-6, with unresolved D. This CDR3 region has 14 residues. The V and J ends lost 4 bases and 0 bases respectively, with 4 bases between them. The germline V gene has CDR1 MNHEY and CDR2 SVGAGI. CDR3 DNA: TGTGCCAGCAGTTCCGGCTCCTATAATTCACCCCTCCACTTT. Amino acids: CASSSGSYNSPLHF.

Here the CDR3 reads CASSITGVGYTF. DNA of the CDR3: TGTGCCAGTAGTATTACCGGGGTTGGCTACACCTTC. This rearrangement joins TRBV19 to TRBJ1-2; D remains ambiguous. The CDR3 has 12 amino acids. V was trimmed by 3 bases and J by 7 bases, leaving 9 bases between them. Germline lookup yields CDR1 LNHDA and CDR2 SQIVND (reference sequence).

On this clone: The germline gene is not matched at one end of the junction; a read error may be the cause. The V gene is TRBV10-3, the J gene TRBJ2-6; either TRBD1 or TRBD2 may supply D (5 bases each). The length of the CDR3 is 19 residues. Germline V lookup: CDR1 ENHRY, CDR2 SYGVKD. As DNA, the CDR3 is TGTGCCATCAGTCAGTCGCCCGGGGACGTCAGCTCTGGGGCCAACGTCCTGACTTTC. Residues: CAISQSPGDVSSGANVLTF.

J is TRBJ1-2 and V is TRBV19; D is ambiguous. CDR1 is LNHDA, CDR2 SQIVND, per germline (reference sequence). This CDR3 spans 15 amino acids. V shed 3 bases and J shed 4 bases, with 15 bases lying between them. The CDR3 loop is CASSINVGGGYGYTF. DNA for the CDR3: TGTGCCAGTAGTATTAATGTTGGAGGCGGCTATGGCTACACCTTC.

This sequence joins TRBV10-3 and TRBJ2-1; 9 bases map to TRBD2. There are 13 residues in the CDR3. Germline assignment: CDR1 ENHRY and CDR2 SYGVKD. Trimming at V came to 5 bases and at J to 8 bases, leaving 4 bases not matched to a gene. CDR3 amino acids: CAISSGGPDEQFF. The CDR3 DNA sequence: TGTGCCATCAGTAGCGGGGGGCCCGATGAGCAGTTCTTC.

CDR3 sequence: CASSPRQGRANYGYTF. The CDR3 coding sequence is TGTGCCAGCAGCCCGCGACAGGGGAGGGCAAACTATGGCTACACCTTC. The genes are TRBV11-2 and TRBJ1-2; 8 bases fit TRBD1. Trimming removed 5 bases from V and 2 bases from J; junction bases left unmatched: 10. This CDR3 is built from 16 residues. Per germline, CDR1 SGHAT and CDR2 FQNNGV.

This chain connects TRBV2 to TRBJ1-5; unclear D gene. V was clipped by 3 bases and J by 5 bases, with 14 bases between them. Germline lookup yields CDR1 SNHLY and CDR2 FYNNEI. The CDR3 runs to 15 residues. CDR3 in amino acids: CASSDGGLDYQPQHF. CDR3 nucleotide sequence: TGTGCCAGCAGTGACGGAGGACTAGACTATCAGCCCCAGCATTTT.

The chain couples TRBV27 to TRBJ1-3; TRBD1 is a possible D gene (5 bases). Trimming took 8 bases from V and 6 from J, leaving 23 bases between them. CDR3 length: 16 amino acids. The V gene's germline CDR1 is MNHEY and CDR2 SMNVEV (reference sequence). The CDR3 sequence: CASAPLGIRDLNTIYF. CDR3 bases: TGTGCCAGCGCCCCCCTCGGAATCCGGGACTTAAACACCATATATTTT.

The chain employs TRBV4-3 and TRBJ2-5, with a tentative D call TRBD2 (7 bases). The length of the CDR3 is 13 residues. Germline-derived CDR1 and CDR2 are LGHNA and YSLEER. Trimming cost V 0 bases and J 14 bases, with 16 bases left between them. The chain's CDR3 is CASSQDTRGGVYF. The CDR3 coding sequence is TGCGCCAGCAGCCAAGATACAAGGGGGGGGGTCTACTTC.

The chain recombines TRBV6-1 with TRBJ1-6; possible D gene TRBD1, 5 bases. Trimming removed 2 bases at V and 10 bases at J, with 15 bases between. The CDR3 spans 15 residues. CDR1 and CDR2 from the germline V gene are MNHNS and SASEGT. CDR3 loop: CASSEFGQGGSPLHF. The CDR3 DNA sequence: TGTGCCAGCAGTGAATTCGGGCAGGGCGGGTCACCCCTCCACTTT.

The chain recombines TRBV3-1 (or the pseudogene TRBV3-2) with TRBJ1-3; no reliable D call. V lost 3 bases to trimming and J lost 6 bases, with 6 bases between them. Germline loops: CDR1 LGHDT, CDR2 YNNKEL (reference sequence). The CDR3 has 12 amino acids. This CDR3 is CASSQNQNTIYF. CDR3 in DNA: TGTGCCAGCAGCCAGAATCAAAACACCATATATTTT.

The rearrangement joins TRBV9 to TRBJ2-5; 7 bases fit TRBD1. CDR3 length equals 14 residues. CDR1 and CDR2 (germline): SGDLS, YYNGEE. V dropped 2 bases and J dropped 5; count of bases not matched to a gene: 6. The CDR3 reads CASSVLGGRETQYF. CDR3 in DNA: TGTGCCAGCAGCGTTCTAGGGGGCCGGGAGACCCAGTACTTC.

The J gene is TRBJ1-6, the V gene TRBV4-2; D is unresolved. CDR3 length: 16 residues. Trimming took off 0 bases at V and 9 bases at J, with 15 bases between the two ends. CDR1 and CDR2 (germline): LGHNA, YNFKEQ. CDR3 in DNA: TGTGCCAGCAGCCAAGATTACCCTAAACCATCTTCACCCCTCCACTTT. Translating it yields CASSQDYPKPSSPLHF.

This clone was picked up one time. V is TRBV5-5 and J is TRBJ1-1; D gene ambiguous. Germline CDR1 SGHKS, CDR2 YYEKEE (reference sequence). Trimming took off 2 bases at V and 7 bases at J, with 3 bases between the two ends. The CDR3 spans 10 residues. In DNA form, the CDR3 reads TGTGCCAGCAGCTTCAATGAAGCTTTCTTT. Protein product: CASSFNEAFF.